This passage covers 29 T cell receptor beta chains from one sample sequenced in a study of graft-versus-host responses after intestinal transplantation. What these receptors recognize is not known. Method: immunoSEQ multiplex PCR; TCRdb's copy keeps in-frame clones and lacks some. Among 130,000 to 150,000 clones listed, about nine tenths were seen once. The sample consisted of unstimulated CD4+ T cells sorted from spleen or lymph node cells, taken before intestinal transplant. The origin of the receptors is a human donor who received an intestinal transplant.

In DNA, the CDR3 is TGCAGTGCTGGGTCCGCTTTCTTT. It codes for CSAGSAFF. The rearrangement joins TRBV20-1 to TRBJ1-1; D gene unclear. The V end lost 5 bases, the J end lost 11 bases, and 6 bases lay between the germline ends. This CDR3 comprises 8 residues. Germline lookup yields CDR1 DFQATT and CDR2 SNEGSKA (reference sequence).

This sequence joins TRBV4-2 and TRBJ2-4; 8 bases agree with TRBD2. Germline V gene sequence: CDR1 LGHNA, CDR2 YNFKEQ. J lost 8 bases, V lost 0 bases, and 12 bases had no gene match. CDR3 length: 17 residues. CDR3 DNA: TGTGCCAGCAGCCAAGAGCTAGCGGGCCATGAGGGGTACATTCAGTACTTC. This codes for CASSQELAGHEGYIQYF.

The chain recombines TRBV10-3 with TRBJ2-3; 16 positions agree with TRBD2. From germline, CDR1 is ENHRY and CDR2 SYGVKD. Unmatched junction bases numbered 7, after V lost 0 bases and J lost 4 bases. The CDR3 covers 19 residues. The CDR3 loop is CAISESMGLAGGRPDTQYF. The CDR3 DNA follows: TGTGCCATCAGTGAGTCGATGGGACTAGCGGGAGGGCGTCCAGATACGCAGTATTTT.

The V call is TRBV29-1, the J call TRBJ1-1; D remains unclear. Germline V gene lookup returns CDR1 SQVTM and CDR2 ANQGSEA. The CDR3 extends over 11 amino acids. Trimming stripped 2 bases from V and 8 bases from J, with 9 bases between. CDR3 loop: CSVERGPEAFF. For the CDR3, the DNA is TGCAGCGTTGAACGTGGTCCCGAAGCTTTCTTT.

The V call is TRBV28, the J call TRBJ2-5; D may match TRBD1 or TRBD2 (6 bases each). Germline V gene sequence: CDR1 MDHEN, CDR2 SYDVKM. The V gene lost 4 bases and the J gene lost 4 bases, with 16 bases spanning the gap. The CDR3 sequence is 15 residues long. The CDR3 is CASSSVGGTRETQYF. DNA of the CDR3: TGTGCCAGCAGTTCCGTCGGGGGCACAAGAGAGACCCAGTACTTC.

The genes are TRBV10-3 and TRBJ1-3; D remains unclear. The CDR3 is made up of 11 amino acids. Looked up from germline, CDR1 is ENHRY and CDR2 is SYGVKD. The ends were cut back, 8 bases at V and 4 bases at J, with 6 bases in the middle. The CDR3 DNA reads as TGTGCCATCCACGCGGGAAACACCATATATTTT. Its translation is CAIHAGNTIYF.

The CDR3 DNA follows: TGTGCCAGTAGTACCCGACTGGGGGCGTACGAGCAGTACTTC. Protein: CASSTRLGAYEQYF. This chain links TRBV19 with TRBJ2-7; weak D call: TRBD1 (6 bases). The CDR3 is made up of 14 amino acids. Trimming shortened V by 4 bases and J by 4 bases, and 14 bases separated the two germline ends. Germline V gene sequence: CDR1 LNHDA, CDR2 SQIVND (reference sequence).

This rearrangement joins TRBV18 to TRBJ2-7; D remains ambiguous. This CDR3 comprises 12 residues. Germline CDR1 reads KGHSH; CDR2 reads LQKENI. V lost 2 bases and J lost 5, with 7 bases in between. The CDR3 protein is CASSPTKNEQYF. The CDR3 DNA reads TGTGCCAGCTCACCAACAAAGAACGAGCAGTACTTC.

This chain links TRBV10-3 with TRBJ1-2; D gene uncertain. In germline, CDR1 is ENHRY, CDR2 SYGVKD. V shed 5 bases and J shed 4 bases, with 17 bases lying between them. The length of the CDR3 is 15 residues. The CDR3, as DNA: TGTGCCATCAGTCCCCTAGGGCCCGAAGGCTATGGCTACACCTTC. This sequence encodes CAISPLGPEGYGYTF.

This clone appeared a single time. The chain links TRBV7-8 to TRBJ2-5; D possibly corresponds to TRBD1 (6 bases). From germline, CDR1 is SGHVS and CDR2 FQNEAQ. This CDR3 has 13 residues. The V end lost 7 bases, the J end lost 4 bases, and 13 bases lay between the germline ends. CDR3 amino acids: CASTFRGAETQYF. The CDR3 coding sequence is TGTGCCAGCACCTTCAGGGGAGCAGAGACCCAGTACTTC.

This clone was observed once. J is TRBJ2-7 and V is TRBV28, with D uncertain. The CDR3 has 14 amino acids. V was cut by 0 bases and J by 0 bases, with 6 bases left in between. The germline CDR1 and CDR2 sequences are MDHEN and SYDVKM. CDR3 DNA: TGTGCCAGCAGTTTATGGGGCGTCTCCTACGAGCAGTACTTC. It codes for CASSLWGVSYEQYF.

The rearrangement joins TRBV7-3 to TRBJ2-3, with 7 positions matching TRBD1. From germline, CDR1 is SGHTA and CDR2 FQGTGA. The CDR3 runs 14 residues. J gave up 5 bases and V 5 bases, and 7 bases lay outside the gene matches. The CDR3 is CASSPTTGRDTQYF. The CDR3 region has the DNA TGTGCCAGCAGCCCGACGACAGGGAGAGATACGCAGTATTTT.

This chain connects TRBV6-5 to TRBJ1-4; unclear D gene. Germline V gene sequence: CDR1 MNHEY, CDR2 SVGAGI. Trimming cost V 6 bases and J 10 bases, with 12 bases left between them. CDR3 length: 12 residues. The CDR3 nucleotides are TGTGCCAGCAGCCCCGGTGGTAGAAAACTGTTTTTT. Protein product: CASSPGGRKLFF.

The rearrangement links TRBV5-1 to TRBJ1-1; the match to TRBD1 covers 8 bases. Germline values: CDR1 SGHRS, CDR2 YFSETQ. Trimming cost V 6 bases and J 1 base; bases outside gene matches: 5. The CDR3 is made up of 14 amino acids. CDR3 bases: TGCGCCAGCACCGACAGGGGTAAGAACACTGAAGCTTTCTTT. Translated: CASTDRGKNTEAFF.

The chain is built from TRBV19 and TRBJ2-7; 7 positions match TRBD2. There are 15 residues in the CDR3. Trimming removed 4 bases from V and 2 bases from J; junction bases left unmatched: 8. Germline V gene sequence: CDR1 LNHDA, CDR2 SQIVND (reference sequence). CDR3 loop: CASSTQLAWTYEQYF. CDR3 DNA sequence: TGTGCCAGTAGTACCCAACTAGCGTGGACCTACGAGCAGTACTTC.

V is TRBV14 and J is TRBJ2-2, with 8 positions matching TRBD2. Germline loops: CDR1 SGHDN, CDR2 FVKESK. V shed 4 bases and J 2 bases; nucleotides not matched to a gene: 3. The CDR3 sequence is 15 residues long. CDR3 DNA: TGTGCCAGCAGCCTAGCGGGACTAAACACCGGGGAGCTGTTTTTT. This translates into CASSLAGLNTGELFF.

This chain links TRBV18 with TRBJ2-6; D remains ambiguous. Trimming left V 8 bases short and J 0 bases short, with 20 bases between. The CDR3 contains 18 residues. The germline CDR1 and CDR2 sequences are KGHSH and LQKENI. Here the CDR3 DNA reads TGTGCCAGCGCAGCGCGTCGACACGGACCCTCTGGGGCCAACGTCCTGACTTTC. This gives the protein CASAARRHGPSGANVLTF.

This chain uses TRBV7-3 with TRBJ2-3, with 7 bases that match TRBD1. The CDR3 is 16 amino acids. V was clipped by 4 bases and J by 2 bases; unmatched bases: 9. Germline V gives CDR1 SGHTA, CDR2 FQGTGA. CDR3: CASSSKAGTDTDTQYF. Written as DNA, the CDR3 is TGTGCCAGCAGCTCCAAAGCCGGGACAGACACAGATACGCAGTATTTT.

The V and J genes are TRBV30 and TRBJ1-4, with 10 bases fitting TRBD1. Germline assignment: CDR1 GTSNPN and CDR2 SVGIG (reference sequence). Unmatched junction bases numbered 11, after V lost 0 bases and J lost 7 bases. CDR3 length: 17 amino acids. For the CDR3, the DNA is TGTGCCTGGAGTGTACTTCCTCCCGGGACAGGGGTTGAAAAACTGTTTTTT. This translates into CAWSVLPPGTGVEKLFF.

The CDR3 region is CASSQGTPADGYTF. CDR3 DNA: TGTGCCAGCAGTCAGGGGACACCCGCGGATGGCTACACCTTC. The V gene is TRBV28, the J gene TRBJ1-2, with D maybe TRBD1 (6 bases). The V and J ends lost 5 bases and 6 bases respectively, with 16 bases between them. The length of the CDR3 is 14 residues. Germline V gives CDR1 MDHEN, CDR2 SYDVKM.

To note about this clone: Other DNA variants within this sample encode the same CDR3. This chain joins TRBV7-6 and TRBJ2-3; 10 bases map to TRBD2. The CDR3 sequence is 16 residues long. J was trimmed by 3 bases and V by 5 bases; bases with no gene match: 8. Germline loops: CDR1 SGHVS, CDR2 FNYEAQ. CDR3: CASSHRAGGLTDTQYF. CDR3 DNA: TGTGCCAGCAGCCACAGAGCGGGAGGGCTTACAGATACGCAGTATTTT.

V usage is TRBV9 and J usage is TRBJ1-2; 7 nucleotides match TRBD1. Trimming took 1 base from V and 6 from J; bases not matched to a gene: 6. The CDR3 consists of 14 residues. The germline V gene encodes CDR1 SGDLS and CDR2 YYNGEE. This CDR3 is CASSVSARGDGYTF. For the CDR3, the DNA is TGTGCCAGCAGCGTATCGGCCAGGGGGGATGGCTACACCTTC. Full variable domain (remainder filled in from reference TRBV9 and TRBJ1-2): DSGVTQTPKHLITATGQRVTLRCSPRSGDLSVYWYQQSLDQGLQFLIQYYNGEERAKGNILERFSAQQFPDLHSELNLSSLELGDSALYFCASSVSARGDGYTFGSGTRLTVV.

The J gene is TRBJ2-5, the V gene TRBV5-4; 9 positions match TRBD2. J lost 4 bases, V lost 5 bases, and 6 bases had no gene match. CDR1 is SGHNT, CDR2 YYREEE, per germline (reference sequence). This CDR3 comprises 14 residues. The CDR3 loop is CASSNSGSSETQYF. The DNA for the CDR3 is TGTGCCAGCAGTAATAGCGGGAGTTCAGAGACCCAGTACTTC.

In the case of this clone: In the same sample, other DNA sequences code for this CDR3. V gene TRBV9 combines with J gene TRBJ2-5, with 11 bases fitting TRBD2. Germline V gene sequence: CDR1 SGDLS, CDR2 YYNGEE. Trimming cost V 0 bases and J 5 bases; bases outside gene matches: 3. CDR3 length equals 15 residues. The CDR3 protein is CASSVVAGGGETQYF. As DNA, the CDR3 is TGTGCCAGCAGCGTAGTAGCGGGAGGGGGGGAGACCCAGTACTTC. The variable domain in full, with the rest retrieved from reference TRBV9 and TRBJ2-5, is DSGVTQTPKHLITATGQRVTLRCSPRSGDLSVYWYQQSLDQGLQFLIQYYNGEERAKGNILERFSAQQFPDLHSELNLSSLELGDSALYFCASSVVAGGGETQYFGPGTRLLVL.

This chain links TRBV19 with TRBJ1-5; 7 nucleotides line up with TRBD1. Germline CDR1 reads LNHDA; CDR2 reads SQIVND (reference sequence). The length of the CDR3 is 17 residues. The V gene end was trimmed by 6 bases and the J gene end by 4 bases; junction bases not matched to a gene: 15. The CDR3 loop is CASRPTGSGGLNQPQHF. CDR3 nucleotide sequence: TGTGCCAGTAGGCCGACAGGGTCGGGGGGACTTAATCAGCCCCAGCATTTT.

CDR3 region: CASSRPIAGMQYF. The CDR3 DNA follows: TGCGCCAGCAGCCGACCTATAGCGGGGATGCAGTATTTT. The chain links TRBV4-1 to TRBJ2-3; 8 nucleotides match TRBD2. The germline V gene has CDR1 MGHRA and CDR2 YSYEKL. The CDR3 runs 13 residues. V lost 4 bases and J lost 11; bases outside the gene matches: 8.

This clone was seen once. The chain carries TRBV5-1 and TRBJ1-3, with D uncertain. Deletions cut 4 bases from V and 0 bases from J, with 11 bases between. The CDR3 is 15 amino acids. Germline CDR1 SGHRS, CDR2 YFSETQ. The CDR3 region is CASSPKSNSGNTIYF. CDR3 nucleotides: TGCGCCAGCAGCCCCAAGTCCAACTCTGGAAACACCATATATTTT.

The V and J genes are TRBV5-1 and TRBJ1-2, with a possible D match to TRBD1 (6 bases). V shed 0 bases and J shed 6 bases, with 21 bases lying between them. The CDR3 has 17 residues. CDR1 and CDR2 from the germline V gene are SGHRS and YFSETQ. Written as DNA, the CDR3 is TGCGCCAGCAGCTTGGCCGGAATTAGCGGGGGCGCGGATGGCTACACCTTC. Translation gives CASSLAGISGGADGYTF. The variable domain in full, completed from reference TRBV5-1 and TRBJ1-2, reads KAGVTQTPRYLIKTRGQQVTLSCSPISGHRSVSWYQQTPGQGLQFLFEYFSETQRNKGNFPGRFSGRQFSNSRSEMNVSTLELGDSALYLCASSLAGISGGADGYTFGSGTRLTVV.

The CDR3 bases are TGTGCCAGCATGCAAACAACAAGGGGAAGGCTCGACGAGCAGTACTTC. The encoded protein is CASMQTTRGRLDEQYF. The chain joins TRBV28 to TRBJ2-7; D may be TRBD1 (5 bases). V dropped 7 bases and J dropped 5 bases, with 24 bases sitting between them. Germline V gene lookup returns CDR1 MDHEN and CDR2 SYDVKM. There are 16 residues in the CDR3.